The entry below describes one TCR beta chain. Antigen specificity is unknown. The CDR3 spans 18 residues. The germline CDR1 and CDR2 sequences are MDHEN and SYDVKM. Trimming removed 7 bases at V and 6 bases at J, with 28 bases between. The data stem from a study of identical twins. Unique molecular identifiers were present on the cDNA, and a universal primer site came from template switching. TCRdb analysed the 5' RACE reads with MiXCR anew, one entry per CDR3 protein. The sample contains 550,000 to 800,000 distinct CDR3 sequences, around 7.5% of which appear only once. General study findings and limits: Cord blood beta clonotypes that were abundant carried fewer insertions, and memory repertoires showed no such trend.

This sample also belongs to another study, concerning yellow fever vaccine responses in identical twins.

This clonotype was obtained from a woman aged 18-29 years in good health. This chain uses TRBV28 with TRBJ2-1; possibly TRBD2 for D (6 bases). Specimen: PBMCs. The CDR3: CASIRRETRNSLGNEQFF. The DNA for the CDR3 is TGTGCCAGCATCAGGAGGGAAACTAGGAACTCGTTGGGCAATGAGCAGTTCTTC.